This T cell receptor beta chain was sequenced in a study of T cells in localized non-small cell lung cancer. Generated by immunoSEQ multiplex PCR, the TCRdb table keeps only in-frame clones and is missing some. The data show about 12,000 clones, approximately 82% seen once. With regard to this clone: What it binds is unknown.

This CDR3 region has 14 residues. The V end lost 6 bases, the J end lost 0 bases, and 11 bases lay between the germline ends. CDR1 and CDR2 from the germline V gene are LNHDA and SQIVND (reference sequence). Study results and limitations: A median of around 60 clones ranked among the top 100 in tumor appeared in adjacent lung. Uninvolved adjacent lung had the highest recorded T cell clonality, with tumor below it. Sequence data derive from only one tumor region, so heterogeneity remains possible.

The sequence was collected from a male donor aged 60 or over with stage I lung adenocarcinoma. The input for sequencing was peripheral blood, taken before any cancer treatment. The V gene is TRBV19, the J gene TRBJ1-2, with D perhaps TRBD1 (5 bases). CDR3 in DNA: TGTGCCAGTAGGGTGGGGCCCGCTAACTATGGCTACACCTTC. It yields the protein CASRVGPANYGYTF.